This record concerns one TCR beta chain sequence. Its antigen is not identified. This entry is derived from a study of cytomegalovirus exposure and HLA in healthy donors. CDR3 size: 14 residues. Trimming shortened V by 2 bases and J by 5 bases, and 10 bases separated the two germline ends. Germline-derived CDR1 and CDR2 are MNHNY and SVGAGI (reference sequence). The donors (healthy individuals) were bone marrow donors. With 60 Vbeta and 13 Jbeta primers, the PCR was carried out. Assay used: immunoSEQ multiplex PCR; TCRdb lists only in-frame clones, some missing. The table has over 150,000 clones, roughly 70% seen once. General study points: The authors assumed roughly uniform sequencing depth across donors for presence/absence analyses. For TCR beta chains, V- and J-gene trimming was later linked to a missense DCLRE1C variant. According to the study, some 160 TCR beta chains were cytomegalovirus-associated.

The chain uses TRBV6-6 and TRBJ2-1; D is perhaps TRBD1 (5 bases). The origin of this receptor is a male donor in good health and CMV-seronegative. Sequenced: PBMCs. The CDR3 region has the DNA TGTGCCAGCAGTTACCTGACACAGGACAATGAGCAGTTCTTC. It encodes CASSYLTQDNEQFF.